This T cell receptor (beta chain) derives from a study of T cells in Graves' hyperthyroidism and ophthalmopathy. General observations from the study: In the blood, most expanded thyroid clonotypes above 0.001 appeared as well.

It was uncontrolled infection, other autoimmune disease, pregnancy or lactation that excluded patients. This clonotype was seen ten or more times. What it recognizes is unknown. Amplification targeted TCR beta CDR3 regions from RNA transcripts. In the first-round RT-PCR of the TCR CDR3, the HTBI primer set was used. From the multiplex PCR reads, TCRdb called clonotypes with MiXCR, one entry per CDR3 protein. The sample consists of approximately 380,000 distinct CDR3 sequences, roughly 13% of them appearing once. This CDR3 comprises 14 residues. CDR1 and CDR2 from the germline V gene are SGHRS and YFSETQ. V shed 3 bases and J shed 5 bases, with 13 bases lying between them.

The receptor's source is a man aged 50 to 59 with Graves' ophthalmopathy. The sample was blood. The chain links TRBV5-1 to TRBJ2-3; maybe TRBD2 (5 bases). For the CDR3, the DNA is TGCGCCAGCAGCTCTGGACGGGAAAGAGATACGCAGTATTTT. Its protein is CASSSGRERDTQYF.